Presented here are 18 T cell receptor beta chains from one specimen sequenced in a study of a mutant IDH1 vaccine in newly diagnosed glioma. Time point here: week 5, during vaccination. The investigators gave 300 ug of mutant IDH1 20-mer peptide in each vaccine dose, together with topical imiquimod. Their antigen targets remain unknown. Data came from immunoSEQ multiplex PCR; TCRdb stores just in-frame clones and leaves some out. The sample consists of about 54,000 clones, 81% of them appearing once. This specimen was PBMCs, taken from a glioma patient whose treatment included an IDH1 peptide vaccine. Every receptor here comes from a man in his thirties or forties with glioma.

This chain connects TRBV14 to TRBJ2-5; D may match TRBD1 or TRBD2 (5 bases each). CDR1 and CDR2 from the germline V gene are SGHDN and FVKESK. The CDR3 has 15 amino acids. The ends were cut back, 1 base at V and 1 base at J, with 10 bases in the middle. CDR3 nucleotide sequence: TGTGCCAGCAGCCAAGGTCCTGGGGGCCAAGAGACCCAGTACTTC. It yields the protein CASSQGPGGQETQYF. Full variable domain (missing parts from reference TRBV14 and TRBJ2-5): EAGVTQFPSHSVIEKGQTVTLRCDPISGHDNLYWYRRVMGKEIKFLLHFVKESKQDESGMPNNRFLAERTGGTYSTLKVQPAELEDSGVYFCASSQGPGGQETQYFGPGTRLLVL.

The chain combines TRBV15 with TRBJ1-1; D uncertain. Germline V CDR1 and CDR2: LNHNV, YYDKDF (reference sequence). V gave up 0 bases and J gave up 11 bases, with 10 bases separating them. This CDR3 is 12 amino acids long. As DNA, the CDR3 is TGTGCCACCAGCAGAGATTACCTTGGGGCTTTCTTT. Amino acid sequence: CATSRDYLGAFF. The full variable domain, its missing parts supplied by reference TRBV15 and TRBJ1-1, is DAMVIQNPRYQVTQFGKPVTLSCSQTLNHNVMYWYQQKSSQAPKLLFHYYDKDFNNEADTPDNFQSRRPNTSFCFLDIRSPGLGDTAMYLCATSRDYLGAFFGQGTRLTVV.

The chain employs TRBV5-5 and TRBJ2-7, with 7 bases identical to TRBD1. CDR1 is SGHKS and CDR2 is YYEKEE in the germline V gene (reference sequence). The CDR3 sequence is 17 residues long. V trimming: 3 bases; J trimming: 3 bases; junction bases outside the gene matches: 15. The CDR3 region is CASSYPSVRQGRYEQYF. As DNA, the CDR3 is TGTGCCAGCAGCTACCCTTCCGTCCGACAGGGACGCTACGAGCAGTACTTC.

CDR3 in DNA: TGTGCCAGCATTCCAGGGGGACAGGGGGGCAATGAGCAGTTCTTC. Protein product: CASIPGGQGGNEQFF. The V call is TRBV28, the J call TRBJ2-1, with TRBD1 matching 11 bases. With 7 bases clipped from V and 6 bases from J, the junction kept 8 bases outside the gene matches. Germline CDR1 MDHEN, CDR2 SYDVKM. The CDR3 covers 15 residues.

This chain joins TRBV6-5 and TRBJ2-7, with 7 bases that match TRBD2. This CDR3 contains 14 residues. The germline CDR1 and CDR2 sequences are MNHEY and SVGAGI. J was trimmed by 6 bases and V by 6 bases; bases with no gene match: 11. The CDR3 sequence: CASRTTSLSLEQYF. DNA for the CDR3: TGTGCCAGCAGAACGACTAGCCTAAGCCTCGAGCAGTACTTC.

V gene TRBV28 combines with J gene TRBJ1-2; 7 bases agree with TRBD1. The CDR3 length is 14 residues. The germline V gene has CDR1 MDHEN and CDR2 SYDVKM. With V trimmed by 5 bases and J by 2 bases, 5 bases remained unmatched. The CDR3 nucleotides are TGTGCCAGCAGTATCGGGACAGTCAACTATGGCTACACCTTC. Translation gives CASSIGTVNYGYTF.

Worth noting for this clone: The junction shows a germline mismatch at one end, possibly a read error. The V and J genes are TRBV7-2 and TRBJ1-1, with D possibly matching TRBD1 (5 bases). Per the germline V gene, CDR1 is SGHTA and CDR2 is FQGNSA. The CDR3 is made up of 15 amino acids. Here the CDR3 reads CASSVAPGANTEAFF. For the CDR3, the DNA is TGTGCCAGCAGCGTAGCCCCCGGGGCTAACACTGAAGCTTTCTTT.

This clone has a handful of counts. The CDR3: CASSLRSGGRMNTEAFF. CDR3 coding DNA: TGTGCCAGCAGCTTACGCTCAGGGGGACGGATGAACACTGAAGCTTTCTTT. The chain carries TRBV11-1 and TRBJ1-1; 7 bases agree with TRBD1. The CDR3 has 17 residues. With V trimmed by 2 bases and J by 0 bases, 9 bases remained unmatched. CDR1 and CDR2 (germline): SGHAT, FQDESV (reference sequence).

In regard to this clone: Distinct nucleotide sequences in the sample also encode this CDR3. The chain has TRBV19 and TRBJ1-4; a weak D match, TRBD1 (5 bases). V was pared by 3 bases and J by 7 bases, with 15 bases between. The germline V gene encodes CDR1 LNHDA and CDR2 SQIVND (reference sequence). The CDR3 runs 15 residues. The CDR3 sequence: CASSMRGVEREKLFF. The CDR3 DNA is TGTGCCAGTAGTATGCGAGGGGTTGAGCGTGAAAAACTGTTTTTT.

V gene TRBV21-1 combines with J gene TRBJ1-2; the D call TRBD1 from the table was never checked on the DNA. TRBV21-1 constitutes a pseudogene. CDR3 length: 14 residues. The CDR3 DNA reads TGTGCCAGCAGCAAAGGAGGCACAGGGGACGGCTACACCTTC. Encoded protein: CASSKGGTGDGYTF.

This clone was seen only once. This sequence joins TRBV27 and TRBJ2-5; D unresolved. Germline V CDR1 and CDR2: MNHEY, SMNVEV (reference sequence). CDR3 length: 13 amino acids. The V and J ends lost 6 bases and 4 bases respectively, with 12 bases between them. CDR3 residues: CASRPIMGETQYF. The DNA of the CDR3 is TGTGCCAGCAGACCAATTATGGGAGAGACCCAGTACTTC.

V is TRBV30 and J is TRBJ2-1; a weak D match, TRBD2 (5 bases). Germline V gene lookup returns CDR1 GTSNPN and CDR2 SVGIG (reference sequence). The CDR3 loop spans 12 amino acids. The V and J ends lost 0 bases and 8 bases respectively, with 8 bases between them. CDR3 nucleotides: TGTGCCTGGAGTGTAACTAGGGATGAGCAGTTCTTC. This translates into CAWSVTRDEQFF.

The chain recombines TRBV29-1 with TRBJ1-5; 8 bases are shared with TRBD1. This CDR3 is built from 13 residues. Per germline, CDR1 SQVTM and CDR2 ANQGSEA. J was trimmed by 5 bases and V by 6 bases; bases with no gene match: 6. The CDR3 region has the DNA TGCAGCGTATCACAGGGGGTTGATCAGCCCCAGCATTTT. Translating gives CSVSQGVDQPQHF.

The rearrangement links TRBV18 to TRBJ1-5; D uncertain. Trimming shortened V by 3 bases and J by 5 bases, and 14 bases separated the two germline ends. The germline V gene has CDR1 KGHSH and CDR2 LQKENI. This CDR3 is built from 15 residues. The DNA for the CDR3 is TGTGCCAGCTCACCCTTCGCCACTGGAGATCAGCCCCAGCATTTT. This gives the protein CASSPFATGDQPQHF.

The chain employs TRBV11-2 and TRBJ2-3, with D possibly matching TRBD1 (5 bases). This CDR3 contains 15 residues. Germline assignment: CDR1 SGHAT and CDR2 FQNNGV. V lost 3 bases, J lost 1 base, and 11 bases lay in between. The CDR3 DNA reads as TGTGCCAGCAGCTTTGGGGCACCCCGCACAGATACGCAGTATTTT. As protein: CASSFGAPRTDTQYF.

The CDR3 spells CASSGQGDQPQHF. The CDR3 DNA reads TGTGCCAGCAGCGGACAGGGGGATCAGCCCCAGCATTTT. The chain uses TRBV9 and TRBJ1-5, with 9 bases identical to TRBD1. Germline V CDR1 and CDR2: SGDLS, YYNGEE. The CDR3 has 13 amino acids. With V trimmed by 3 bases and J by 5 bases, 0 bases remained unmatched.

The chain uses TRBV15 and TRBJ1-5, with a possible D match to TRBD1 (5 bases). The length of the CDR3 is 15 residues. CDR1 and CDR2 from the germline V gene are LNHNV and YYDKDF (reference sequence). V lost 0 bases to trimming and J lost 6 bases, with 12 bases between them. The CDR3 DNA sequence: TGTGCCACCAGCAGAGATGGCCAGGGCGGTCAGCCCCAGCATTTT. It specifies CATSRDGQGGQPQHF.

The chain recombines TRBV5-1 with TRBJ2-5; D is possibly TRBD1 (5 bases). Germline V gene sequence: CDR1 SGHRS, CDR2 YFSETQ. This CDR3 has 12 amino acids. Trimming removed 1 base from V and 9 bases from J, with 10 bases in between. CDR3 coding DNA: TGCGCCAGCAGCTTGTCCTCAGGGCCCCAGTACTTC. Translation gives CASSLSSGPQYF. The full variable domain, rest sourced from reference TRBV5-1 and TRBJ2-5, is KAGVTQTPRYLIKTRGQQVTLSCSPISGHRSVSWYQQTPGQGLQFLFEYFSETQRNKGNFPGRFSGRQFSNSRSEMNVSTLELGDSALYLCASSLSSGPQYFGPGTRLLVL.